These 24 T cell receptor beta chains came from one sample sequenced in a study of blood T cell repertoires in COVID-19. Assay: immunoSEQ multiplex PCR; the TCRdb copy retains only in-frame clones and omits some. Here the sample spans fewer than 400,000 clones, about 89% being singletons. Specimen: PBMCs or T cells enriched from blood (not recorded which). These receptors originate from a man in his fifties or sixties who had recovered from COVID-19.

In DNA form, the CDR3 reads TGTGCCAGCAGAATCCCGACAGGTCGGGGCACAGATACGCAGTATTTT. Its translation is CASRIPTGRGTDTQYF. The V call is TRBV7-2, the J call TRBJ2-3; possibly TRBD1 for D (6 bases). Germline CDR1 and CDR2: SGHTA and FQGNSA. The CDR3 contains 16 residues. V was shortened by 6 bases and J by 1 base, with 17 bases between the two germline ends. Using reference TRBV7-2 and TRBJ2-3 for the parts outside the CDR3, the full variable domain is GAGVSQSPSNKVTEKGKDVELRCDPISGHTALYWYRQSLGQGLEFLIYFQGNSAPDKSGLPSDRFSAERTGGSVSTLTIQRTQQEDSAVYLCASRIPTGRGTDTQYFGPGTRLTVL.

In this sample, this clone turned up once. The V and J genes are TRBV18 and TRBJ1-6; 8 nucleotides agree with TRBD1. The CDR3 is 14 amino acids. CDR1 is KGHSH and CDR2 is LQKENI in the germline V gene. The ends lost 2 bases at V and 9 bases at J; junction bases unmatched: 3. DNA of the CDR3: TGTGCCAGCTCACCAGTGGACAGGGTTTCACCCCTCCACTTT. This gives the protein CASSPVDRVSPLHF.

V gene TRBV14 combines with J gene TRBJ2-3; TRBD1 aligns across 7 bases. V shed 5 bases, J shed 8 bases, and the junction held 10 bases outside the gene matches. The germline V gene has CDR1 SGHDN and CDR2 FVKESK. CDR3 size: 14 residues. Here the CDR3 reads CASSGRQGAATQYF. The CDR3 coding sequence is TGTGCCAGCAGCGGGCGACAGGGTGCGGCTACGCAGTATTTT. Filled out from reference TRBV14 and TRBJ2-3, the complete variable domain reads EAGVTQFPSHSVIEKGQTVTLRCDPISGHDNLYWYRRVMGKEIKFLLHFVKESKQDESGMPNNRFLAERTGGTYSTLKVQPAELEDSGVYFCASSGRQGAATQYFGPGTRLTVL.

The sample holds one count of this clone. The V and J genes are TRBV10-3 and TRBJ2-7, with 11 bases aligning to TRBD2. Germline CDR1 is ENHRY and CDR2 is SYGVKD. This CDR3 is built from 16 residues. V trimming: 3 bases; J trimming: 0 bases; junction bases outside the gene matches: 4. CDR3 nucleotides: TGTGCCATCAGTGATGGGACTAGCGGAGCCTCCTACGAGCAGTACTTC. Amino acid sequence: CAISDGTSGASYEQYF.

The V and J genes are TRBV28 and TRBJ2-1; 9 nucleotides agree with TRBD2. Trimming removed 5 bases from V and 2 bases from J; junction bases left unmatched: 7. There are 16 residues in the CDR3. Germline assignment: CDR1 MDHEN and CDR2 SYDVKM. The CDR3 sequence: CASSALAGGPYNEQFF. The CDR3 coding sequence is TGTGCCAGCAGTGCGCTTGCGGGAGGGCCCTACAATGAGCAGTTCTTC.

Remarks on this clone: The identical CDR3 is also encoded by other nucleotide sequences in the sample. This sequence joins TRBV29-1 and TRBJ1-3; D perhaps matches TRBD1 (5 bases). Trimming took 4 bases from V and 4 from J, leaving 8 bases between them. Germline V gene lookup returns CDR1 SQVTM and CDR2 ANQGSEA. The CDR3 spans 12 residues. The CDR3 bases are TGCAGCGTTGTAGCAGGGGGAAACACCATATATTTT. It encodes CSVVAGGNTIYF.

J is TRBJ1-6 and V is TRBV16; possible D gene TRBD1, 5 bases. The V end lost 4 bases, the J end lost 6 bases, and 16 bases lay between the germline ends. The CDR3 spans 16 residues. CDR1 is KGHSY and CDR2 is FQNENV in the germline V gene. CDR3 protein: CASSRVTGTFNSPLHF. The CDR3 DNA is TGTGCCAGCAGCCGCGTAACCGGGACTTTTAATTCACCCCTCCACTTT.

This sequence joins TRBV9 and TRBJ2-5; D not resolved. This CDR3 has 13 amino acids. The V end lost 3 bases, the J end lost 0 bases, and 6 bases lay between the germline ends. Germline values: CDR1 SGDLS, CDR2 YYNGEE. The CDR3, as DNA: TGTGCCAGCAGCGGCGGTAACCAAGAGACCCAGTACTTC. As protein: CASSGGNQETQYF.

CDR3: CASSWTSGRGSYEQYF. For the CDR3, the DNA is TGCGCCAGCAGTTGGACTAGCGGGAGAGGCTCCTACGAGCAGTACTTC. This sequence joins TRBV5-1 and TRBJ2-7; 13 positions match TRBD2. V gave up 5 bases and J gave up 0 bases; unmatched junction bases: 5. This CDR3 has 16 amino acids. Germline V gene lookup returns CDR1 SGHRS and CDR2 YFSETQ.

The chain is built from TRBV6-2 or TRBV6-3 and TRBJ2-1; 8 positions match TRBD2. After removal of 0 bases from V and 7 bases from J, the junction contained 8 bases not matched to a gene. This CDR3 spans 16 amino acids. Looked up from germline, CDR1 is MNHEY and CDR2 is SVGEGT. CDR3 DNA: TGTGCCAGCAGTTACTCGGCCGGGAGGGCCTCAAATGAGCAGTTCTTC. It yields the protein CASSYSAGRASNEQFF.

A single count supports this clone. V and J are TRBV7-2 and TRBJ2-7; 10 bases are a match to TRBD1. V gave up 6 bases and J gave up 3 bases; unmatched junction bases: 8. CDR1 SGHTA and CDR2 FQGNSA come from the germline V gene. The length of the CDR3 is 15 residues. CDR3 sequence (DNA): TGTGCCAGCAGGCAACGACAGGGGGCCCACTACGAGCAGTACTTC. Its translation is CASRQRQGAHYEQYF.

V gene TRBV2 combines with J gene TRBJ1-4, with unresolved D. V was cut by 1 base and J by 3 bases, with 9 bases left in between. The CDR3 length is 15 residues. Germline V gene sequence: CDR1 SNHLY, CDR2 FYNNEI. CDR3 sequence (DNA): TGTGCCAGCAGTGAAGAGGGAGTGTCTAATGAAAAACTGTTTTTT. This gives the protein CASSEEGVSNEKLFF.

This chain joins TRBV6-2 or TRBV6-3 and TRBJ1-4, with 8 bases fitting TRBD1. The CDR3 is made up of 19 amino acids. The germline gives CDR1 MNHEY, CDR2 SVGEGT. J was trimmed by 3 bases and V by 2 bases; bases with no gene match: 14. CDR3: CASSYPNPTGAVANEKLFF. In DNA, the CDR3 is TGTGCCAGCAGTTACCCCAACCCGACAGGGGCAGTGGCTAATGAAAAACTGTTTTTT.

In DNA, the CDR3 is TGTGCCAGTAGAGACAGCTATCAGCCCCAGCATTTT. This translates into CASRDSYQPQHF. The chain has TRBV19 and TRBJ1-5; TRBD1 is a possible D gene (5 bases). The CDR3 totals 12 residues. Germline CDR1 LNHDA, CDR2 SQIVND (reference sequence). Trimming pared 6 bases from V and 5 bases from J, leaving 8 bases between.

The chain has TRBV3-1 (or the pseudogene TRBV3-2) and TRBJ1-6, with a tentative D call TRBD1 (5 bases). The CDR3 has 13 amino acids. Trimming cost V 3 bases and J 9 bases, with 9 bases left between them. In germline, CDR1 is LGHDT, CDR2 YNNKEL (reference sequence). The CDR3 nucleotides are TGTGCCAGCAGCCAGCGGGGGGGTTCACCCCTCCACTTT. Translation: CASSQRGGSPLHF.

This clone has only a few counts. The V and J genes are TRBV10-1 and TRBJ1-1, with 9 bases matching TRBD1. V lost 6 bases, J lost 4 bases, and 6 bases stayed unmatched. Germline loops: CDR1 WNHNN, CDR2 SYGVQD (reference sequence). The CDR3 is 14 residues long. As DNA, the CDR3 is TGCGCCAGCAGCGCGGACAGGGGTCGCACTGAAGCTTTCTTT. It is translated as CASSADRGRTEAFF.

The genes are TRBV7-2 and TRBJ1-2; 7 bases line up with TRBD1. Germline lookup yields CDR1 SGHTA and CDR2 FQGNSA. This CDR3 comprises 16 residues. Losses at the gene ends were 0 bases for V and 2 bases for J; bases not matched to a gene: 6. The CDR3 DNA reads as TGTGCCAGCAGCTTAGCGGGGGCGGGACAGAACTATGGCTACACCTTC. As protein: CASSLAGAGQNYGYTF.

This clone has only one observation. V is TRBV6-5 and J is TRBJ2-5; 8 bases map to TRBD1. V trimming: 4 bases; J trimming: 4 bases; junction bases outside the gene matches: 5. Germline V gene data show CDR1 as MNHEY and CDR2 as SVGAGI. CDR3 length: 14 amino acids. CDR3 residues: CASSFRQGSETQYF. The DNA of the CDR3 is TGTGCCAGCAGTTTTCGACAGGGGTCAGAGACCCAGTACTTC.

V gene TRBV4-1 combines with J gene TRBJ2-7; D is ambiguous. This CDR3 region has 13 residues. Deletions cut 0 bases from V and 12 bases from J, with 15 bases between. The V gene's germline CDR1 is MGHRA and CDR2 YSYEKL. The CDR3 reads CASSQDRLLPRYF. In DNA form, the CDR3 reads TGCGCCAGCAGCCAAGATAGATTACTACCAAGGTACTTC.

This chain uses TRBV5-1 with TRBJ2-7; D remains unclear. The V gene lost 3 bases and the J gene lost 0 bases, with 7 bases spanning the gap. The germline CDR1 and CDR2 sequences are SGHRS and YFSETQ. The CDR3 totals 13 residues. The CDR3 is CASSSRSSYEQYF. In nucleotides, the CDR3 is TGCGCCAGCAGCTCCCGTAGCTCCTACGAGCAGTACTTC.

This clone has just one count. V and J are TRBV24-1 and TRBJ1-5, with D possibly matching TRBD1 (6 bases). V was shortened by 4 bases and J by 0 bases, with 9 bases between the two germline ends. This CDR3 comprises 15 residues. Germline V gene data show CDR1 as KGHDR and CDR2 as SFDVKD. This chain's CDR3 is CATSDRQASNQPQHF. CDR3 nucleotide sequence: TGTGCCACCAGTGACCGACAGGCTAGCAATCAGCCCCAGCATTTT.

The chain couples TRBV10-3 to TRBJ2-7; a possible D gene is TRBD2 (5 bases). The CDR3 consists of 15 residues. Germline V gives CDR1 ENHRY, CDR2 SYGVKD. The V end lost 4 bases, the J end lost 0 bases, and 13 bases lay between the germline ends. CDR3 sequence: CAISVFVGGSYEQYF. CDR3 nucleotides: TGTGCCATCAGTGTTTTCGTCGGAGGCTCCTACGAGCAGTACTTC.

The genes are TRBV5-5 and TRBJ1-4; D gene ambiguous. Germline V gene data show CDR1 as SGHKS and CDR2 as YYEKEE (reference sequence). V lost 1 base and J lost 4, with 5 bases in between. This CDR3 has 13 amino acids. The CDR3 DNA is TGTGCCAGCAGCTTGACATATAATGAAAAACTGTTTTTT. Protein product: CASSLTYNEKLFF.

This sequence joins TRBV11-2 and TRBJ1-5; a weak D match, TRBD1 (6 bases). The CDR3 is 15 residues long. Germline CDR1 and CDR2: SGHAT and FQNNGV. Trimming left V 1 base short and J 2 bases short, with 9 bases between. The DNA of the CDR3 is TGTGCCAGCAGCTTAGCACAGGGCGGCAATCAGCCCCAGCATTTT. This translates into CASSLAQGGNQPQHF.